This T cell receptor beta chain comes out of a study of beta chain features in type 1 diabetes. Notes on the study in general: PCR might favor shorter templates, but any such skew would affect patients and controls equally. TCRB CDR3 length was moderately but significantly reduced in all four CD4+ subsets of Type 1 diabetes patients. Insertion counts at VDJ junctions were lower in type 1 diabetes patients, who also showed more deletions there.

The CDR3 runs to 10 residues. The V gene's germline CDR1 is DFQATT and CDR2 SNEGSKA (reference sequence). V gave up 7 bases and J gave up 7 bases, with 8 bases separating them. The authors took one heparinised blood draw, averaging approximately 120 mL, from each donor. This clone was picked up a small number of times. Its antigen is still unknown. Expressed TCRB transcripts got sequenced, as all isolated RNA was reverse transcribed. About 3.4 million reads per sample on average were obtained from naive, central memory and regulatory T cell samples. TCRdb's table, derived via immunoSEQ multiplex PCR, lists solely in-frame clones and lacks some. The table has 630,000 or so clones, more than 13% seen once; the top ten hold around 0.04%.

Sequencing used naive CD4+ T cells from blood. The chain employs TRBV20-1 and TRBJ2-1; D is perhaps TRBD1 (6 bases). The TCR comes from a man aged 18 to 29 with type 1 diabetes. The CDR3: CSVRGNEQFF. Written as DNA, the CDR3 is TGCAGTGTGAGGGGGAATGAGCAGTTCTTC.